This T cell receptor (beta chain) was sequenced for a study of molecular identifiers for immune sequencing clone quantification. General observations from the study: Naive cells had under 1% of molecules in clones above 20 RNA copies, effectors over 97%.

Many counts were recorded for this clonotype. Its target is unknown. Researchers sorted naive CD8 T cells as cells that were CD8+CD4-CCR7+CD45RA+. TCRdb called the PCR reads again in MiXCR, with one record for every CDR3 protein. This table has some 320,000 distinct CDR3 sequences, about a fifth appearing once. V was clipped by 5 bases and J by 2 bases; unmatched bases: 5. The germline V gene has CDR1 PRHDT and CDR2 FYEKMQ (reference sequence). The CDR3 runs to 14 residues. The material sequenced was naive CD8+ T cells from blood, with Jurkat cell RNA spiked in. Regarding subset: FACS-sorted CD8+CD4-CCR7+CD45RA+ naive T cells. This TCR came from a human donor in good health. Some libraries in this study had Jurkat cell RNA spiked in. The chain employs TRBV13 and TRBJ2-7, with 8 bases matching TRBD1. CDR3 nucleotide sequence: TGTGCCAGCAGCACTTGGACAGGGACCTACGAGCAGTACTTC. Protein sequence: CASSTWTGTYEQYF.